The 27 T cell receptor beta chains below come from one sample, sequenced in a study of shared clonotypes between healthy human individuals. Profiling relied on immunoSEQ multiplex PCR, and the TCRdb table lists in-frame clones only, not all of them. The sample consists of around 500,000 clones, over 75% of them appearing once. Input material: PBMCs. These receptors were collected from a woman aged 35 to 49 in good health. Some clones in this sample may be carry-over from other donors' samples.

The CDR3 DNA is TGTGCCAGCAGTCCCCCCTCGGGGGACTATGGCTACACCTTC. The encoded protein is CASSPPSGDYGYTF. The gene calls are TRBV28 and TRBJ1-2; maybe TRBD1 (5 bases). The CDR3 extends over 14 amino acids. Trimming stripped 5 bases from V and 3 bases from J, with 13 bases between. Germline lookup yields CDR1 MDHEN and CDR2 SYDVKM.

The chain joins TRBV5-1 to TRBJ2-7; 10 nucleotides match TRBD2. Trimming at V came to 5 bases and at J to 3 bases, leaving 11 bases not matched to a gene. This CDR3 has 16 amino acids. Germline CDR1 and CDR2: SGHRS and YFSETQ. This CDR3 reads CASRPGRTSGHYEQYF. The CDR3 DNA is TGCGCCAGCAGGCCGGGACGGACTAGCGGACACTACGAGCAGTACTTC.

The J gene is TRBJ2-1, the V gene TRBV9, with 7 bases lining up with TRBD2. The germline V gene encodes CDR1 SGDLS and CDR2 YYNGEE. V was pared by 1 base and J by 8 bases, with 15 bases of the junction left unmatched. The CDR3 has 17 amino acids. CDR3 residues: CASSVRLAGVSRHEQFF. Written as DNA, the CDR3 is TGTGCCAGCAGCGTAAGGCTTGCGGGAGTGAGCCGGCATGAGCAGTTCTTC.

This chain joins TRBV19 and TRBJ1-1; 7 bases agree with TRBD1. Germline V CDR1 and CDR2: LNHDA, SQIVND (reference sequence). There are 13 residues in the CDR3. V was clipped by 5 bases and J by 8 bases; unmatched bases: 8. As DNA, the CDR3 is TGTGCCAGTAGTGGGGCTTTACAGGGGGAAGCTTTCTTT. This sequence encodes CASSGALQGEAFF. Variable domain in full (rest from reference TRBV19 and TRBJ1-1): DGGITQSPKYLFRKEGQNVTLSCEQNLNHDAMYWYRQDPGQGLRLIYYSQIVNDFQKGDIAEGYSVSREKKESFPLTVTSAQKNPTAFYLCASSGALQGEAFFGQGTRLTVV.

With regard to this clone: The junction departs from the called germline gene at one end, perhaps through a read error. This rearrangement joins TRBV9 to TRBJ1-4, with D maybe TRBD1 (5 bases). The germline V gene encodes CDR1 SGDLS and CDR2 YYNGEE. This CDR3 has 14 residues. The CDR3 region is CASTPGALGEKLFF. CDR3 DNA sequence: TGTGCGAGCACCCCCGGGGCCCTGGGAGAAAAACTGTTTTTT.

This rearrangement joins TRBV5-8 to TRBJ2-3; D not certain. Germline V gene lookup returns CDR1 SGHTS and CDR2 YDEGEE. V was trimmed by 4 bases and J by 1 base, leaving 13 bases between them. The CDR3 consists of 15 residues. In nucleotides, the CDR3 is TGTGCCAGCAGCCCCGGGTGGGCCGGCACAGATACGCAGTATTTT. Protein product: CASSPGWAGTDTQYF.

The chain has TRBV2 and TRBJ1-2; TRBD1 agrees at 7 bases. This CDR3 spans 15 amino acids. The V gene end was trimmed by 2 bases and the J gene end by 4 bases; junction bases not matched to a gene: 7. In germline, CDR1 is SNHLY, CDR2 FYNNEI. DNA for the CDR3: TGTGCCAGCAGTGAAATTAGGGGGCGCGGCTATGGCTACACCTTC. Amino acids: CASSEIRGRGYGYTF.

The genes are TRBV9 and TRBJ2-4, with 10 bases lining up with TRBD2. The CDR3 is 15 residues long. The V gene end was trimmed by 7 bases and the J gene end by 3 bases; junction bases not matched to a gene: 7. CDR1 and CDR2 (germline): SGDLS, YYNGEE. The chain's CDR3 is CASSLAGMVKNIQYF. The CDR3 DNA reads TGTGCCAGCTCACTAGCGGGAATGGTCAAAAACATTCAGTACTTC.

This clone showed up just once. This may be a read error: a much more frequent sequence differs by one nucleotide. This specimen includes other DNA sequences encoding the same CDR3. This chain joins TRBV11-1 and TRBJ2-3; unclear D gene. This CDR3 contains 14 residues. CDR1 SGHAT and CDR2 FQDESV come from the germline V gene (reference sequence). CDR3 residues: CASSLYSGTDTQYF. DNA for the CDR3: TGTGCGAGCAGCTTATATTCCGGCACAGATACGCAGTATTTT.

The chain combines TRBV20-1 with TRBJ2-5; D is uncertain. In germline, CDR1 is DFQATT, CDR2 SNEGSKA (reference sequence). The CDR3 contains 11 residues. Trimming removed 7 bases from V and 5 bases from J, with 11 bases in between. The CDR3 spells CSGFPGETQYF. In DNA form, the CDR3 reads TGCAGTGGATTTCCTGGGGAGACCCAGTACTTC.

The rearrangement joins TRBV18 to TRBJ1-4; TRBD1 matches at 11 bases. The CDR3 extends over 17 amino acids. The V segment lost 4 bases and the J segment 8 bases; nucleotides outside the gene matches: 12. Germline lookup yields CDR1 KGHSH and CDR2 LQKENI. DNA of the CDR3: TGTGCCAGCTCACAAGGATACGGGACAGGGGGAAAAGAAAAACTGTTTTTT. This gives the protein CASSQGYGTGGKEKLFF. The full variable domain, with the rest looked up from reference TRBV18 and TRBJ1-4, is NAGVMQNPRHLVRRRGQEARLRCSPMKGHSHVYWYRQLPEEGLKFMVYLQKENIIDESGMPKERFSAEFPKEGPSILRIQQVVRGDSAAYFCASSQGYGTGGKEKLFFGSGTQLSVL.

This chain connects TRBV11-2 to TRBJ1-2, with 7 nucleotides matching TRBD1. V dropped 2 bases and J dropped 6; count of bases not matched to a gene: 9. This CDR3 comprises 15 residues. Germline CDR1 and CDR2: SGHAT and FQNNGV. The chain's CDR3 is CASSLFAGQRNGYTF. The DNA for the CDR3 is TGTGCCAGCAGCTTATTTGCGGGACAGCGAAATGGCTACACCTTC.

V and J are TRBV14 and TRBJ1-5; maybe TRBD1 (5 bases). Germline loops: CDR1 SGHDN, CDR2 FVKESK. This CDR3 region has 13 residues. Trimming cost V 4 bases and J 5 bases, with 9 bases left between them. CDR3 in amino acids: CASSRGDYQPQHF. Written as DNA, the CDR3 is TGTGCCAGCAGCCGGGGGGACTATCAGCCCCAGCATTTT.

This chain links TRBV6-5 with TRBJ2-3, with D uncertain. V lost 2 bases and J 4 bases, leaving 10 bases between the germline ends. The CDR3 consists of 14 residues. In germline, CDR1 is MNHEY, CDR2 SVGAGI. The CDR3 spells CASSYGLLPDTQYF. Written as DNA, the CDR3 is TGTGCCAGCAGTTACGGTTTGCTCCCAGATACGCAGTATTTT.

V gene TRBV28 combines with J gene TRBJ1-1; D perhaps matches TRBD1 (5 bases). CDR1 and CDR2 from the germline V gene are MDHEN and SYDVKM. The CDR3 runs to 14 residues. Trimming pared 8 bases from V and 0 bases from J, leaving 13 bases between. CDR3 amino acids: CASQLPGLNTEAFF. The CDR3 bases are TGTGCCAGCCAACTCCCGGGACTGAACACTGAAGCTTTCTTT.

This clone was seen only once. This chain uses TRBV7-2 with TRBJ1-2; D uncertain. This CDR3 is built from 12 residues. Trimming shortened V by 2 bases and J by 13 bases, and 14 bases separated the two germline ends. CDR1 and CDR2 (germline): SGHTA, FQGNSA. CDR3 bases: TGTGCCAGCAGCTTACGAGGCTTGTGCTGCACCTTC. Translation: CASSLRGLCCTF.

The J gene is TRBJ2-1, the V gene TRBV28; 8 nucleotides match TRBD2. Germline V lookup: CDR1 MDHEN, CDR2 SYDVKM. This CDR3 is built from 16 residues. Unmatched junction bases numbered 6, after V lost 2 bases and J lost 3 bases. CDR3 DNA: TGTGCCAGCAGTTTAGTGGGACTAGTATTCTACAATGAGCAGTTCTTC. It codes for CASSLVGLVFYNEQFF.

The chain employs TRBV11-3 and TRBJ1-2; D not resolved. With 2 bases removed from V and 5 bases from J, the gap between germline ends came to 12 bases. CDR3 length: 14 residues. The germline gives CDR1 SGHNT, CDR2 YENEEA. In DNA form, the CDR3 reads TGTGCCAGCAGCTTAACCCCCCTTTATTATGGCTACACCTTC. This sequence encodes CASSLTPLYYGYTF.

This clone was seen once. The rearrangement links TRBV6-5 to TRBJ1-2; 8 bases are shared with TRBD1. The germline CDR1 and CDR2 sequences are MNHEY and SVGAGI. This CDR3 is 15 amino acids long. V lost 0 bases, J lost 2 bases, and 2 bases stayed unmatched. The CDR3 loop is CASSYSTGANYGYTF. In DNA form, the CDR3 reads TGTGCCAGCAGTTACTCGACAGGGGCAAACTATGGCTACACCTTC.

This CDR3 reads CATRGLAGGYNEQFF. CDR3 DNA: TGTGCCACACGGGGACTAGCGGGAGGTTACAATGAGCAGTTCTTC. This chain connects TRBV2 to TRBJ2-1; 15 bases are a match to TRBD2. Germline V gene lookup returns CDR1 SNHLY and CDR2 FYNNEI. V lost 10 bases and J lost 4; bases outside the gene matches: 5. There are 15 residues in the CDR3. Full variable domain (outside the CDR3, taken from reference TRBV2 and TRBJ2-1): EPEVTQTPSHQVTQMGQEVILRCVPISNHLYFYWYRQILGQKVEFLVSFYNNEISEKSEIFDDQFSVERPDGSNFTLKIRSTKLEDSAMYFCATRGLAGGYNEQFFGPGTRLTVL.

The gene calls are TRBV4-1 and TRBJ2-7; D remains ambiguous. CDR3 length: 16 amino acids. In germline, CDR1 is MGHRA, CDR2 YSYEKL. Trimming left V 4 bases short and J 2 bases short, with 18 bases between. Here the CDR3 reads CASSPGLLRGPYEQYF. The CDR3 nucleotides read TGCGCCAGCAGCCCAGGTCTACTAAGAGGACCCTACGAGCAGTACTTC.

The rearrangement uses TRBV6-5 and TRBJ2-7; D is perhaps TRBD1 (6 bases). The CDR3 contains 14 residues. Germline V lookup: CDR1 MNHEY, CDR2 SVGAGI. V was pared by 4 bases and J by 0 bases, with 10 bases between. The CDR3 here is CASSSTGTSYEQYF. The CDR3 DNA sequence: TGTGCCAGCAGTTCTACAGGGACCTCCTACGAGCAGTACTTC.

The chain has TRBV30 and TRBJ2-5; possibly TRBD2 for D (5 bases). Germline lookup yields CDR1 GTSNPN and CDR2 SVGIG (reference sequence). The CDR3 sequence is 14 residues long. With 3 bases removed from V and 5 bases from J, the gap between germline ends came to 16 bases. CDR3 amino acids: CAWSQRPTRETQYF. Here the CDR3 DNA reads TGTGCCTGGAGCCAGCGGCCAACTCGCGAGACCCAGTACTTC.

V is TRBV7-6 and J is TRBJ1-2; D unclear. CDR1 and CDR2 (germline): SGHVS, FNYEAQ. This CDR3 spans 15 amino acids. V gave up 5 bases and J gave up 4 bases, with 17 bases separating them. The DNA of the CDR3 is TGTGCCAGCAGCCCCAACAGCGGATTTCCCTATGGCTACACCTTC. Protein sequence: CASSPNSGFPYGYTF.

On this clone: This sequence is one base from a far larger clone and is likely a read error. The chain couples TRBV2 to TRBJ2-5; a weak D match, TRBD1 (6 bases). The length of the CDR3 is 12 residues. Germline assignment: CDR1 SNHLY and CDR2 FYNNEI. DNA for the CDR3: TGTGCCGGCAGCGGAACAGGGGAGACCCAGTACTTC. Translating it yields CAGSGTGETQYF.

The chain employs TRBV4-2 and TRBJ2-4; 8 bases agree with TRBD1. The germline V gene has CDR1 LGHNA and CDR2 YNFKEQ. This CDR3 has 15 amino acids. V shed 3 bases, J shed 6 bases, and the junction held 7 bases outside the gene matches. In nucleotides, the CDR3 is TGTGCCAGCAGCCATGACAGGGGCGCCGGAAACATTCAGTACTTC. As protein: CASSHDRGAGNIQYF.

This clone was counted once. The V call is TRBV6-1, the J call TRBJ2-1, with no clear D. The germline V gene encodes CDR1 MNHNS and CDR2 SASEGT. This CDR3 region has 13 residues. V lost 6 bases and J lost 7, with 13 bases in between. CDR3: CASSPIGINEQFF. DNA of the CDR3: TGTGCCAGCAGCCCAATTGGGATAAATGAGCAGTTCTTC.